This TCR beta chain stems from a study of T cells after yellow fever vaccination. Each CDR3 protein gets one entry after TCRdb re-called the 5' RACE reads with MiXCR. The sample yields 300,000 to 400,000 distinct CDR3 sequences, approximately 8% seen once. The CDR3 sequence is 13 residues long. CDR1 and CDR2 (germline): SGHRS, YFSETQ. V shed 5 bases and J shed 5 bases, with 11 bases lying between them. Ten or more counts support this clonotype. The chain recombines TRBV5-1 with TRBJ2-1; D may be TRBD2 (5 bases). This receptor was identified in a young man who received the YFV17D yellow fever vaccine. Sample: PBMCs, taken more than 35 days after the first yellow fever vaccination. The CDR3 protein is CASSYGLDNEQFF. CDR3 in DNA: TGCGCCAGCAGTTACGGACTCGACAATGAGCAGTTCTTC.